The source of this TCR beta chain is a study of shared clonotypes between healthy human individuals. Study background: Donor composition was a couple of women and a few men, aged 18 to 49.

This clone has just a few counts. Recent vaccinations or acute infections were absent in the healthy HIV-negative adult donors. The team ran DNA from unsorted PBMCs on ten immunoSEQ deep assay plates for sequencing. Repertoires were generated with immunoSEQ multiplex PCR, while TCRdb's copy carries only in-frame clones and drops some. This sample has 450,000 to 650,000 clones, with roughly four fifths found just once. There are 17 residues in the CDR3. The V gene end was trimmed by 0 bases and the J gene end by 1 base; junction bases not matched to a gene: 9. This TCR came from a woman aged 40 to 50 in good health. Some clones in this sample may be carry-over from other donors' samples. Input material: PBMCs. The rearrangement joins TRBV5-3 to TRBJ1-1; the match to TRBD1 covers 7 bases. TRBV5-3 carries the ORF label, with uncertain function. For the CDR3, the DNA is TGTGCCAGAAGCTTGGCCTTCGGACAGGCCCCGAACACTGAAGCTTTCTTT. Residues: CARSLAFGQAPNTEAFF.